Shown below are 6 T cell receptor beta chains from a single sample sequenced in a study of shared T cell receptors in the human thymus. Profiling relied on immunoSEQ multiplex PCR, and the TCRdb table lists in-frame clones only, not all of them. Of approximately 580,000 clones in the sample, approximately 80% are singletons; the top ten hold less than 0.015%. The sample was also reused in another study, on human thymus T cells.

Input material: thymocytes. All receptors derive from a boy under three years old with a congenital heart defect.

The chain is built from TRBV4-1 and TRBJ1-1; 7 bases match TRBD1. CDR3 length equals 16 residues. Trimming cost V 2 bases and J 1 base; bases outside gene matches: 7. The germline V gene has CDR1 MGHRA and CDR2 YSYEKL. The CDR3 nucleotides read TGCGCCAGCAGCCAAAAGAGGGGGCAGGCGAACACTGAAGCTTTCTTT. Its translation: CASSQKRGQANTEAFF.

The genes are TRBV5-1 and TRBJ1-2, with 9 bases lining up with TRBD1. Germline lookup yields CDR1 SGHRS and CDR2 YFSETQ. The junction had 5 bases not matched to a gene; V was cut back by 0 bases and J by 5 bases. This CDR3 is built from 15 residues. CDR3 sequence: CASSLEDRGEYGYTF. CDR3 coding DNA: TGCGCCAGCAGCTTGGAAGACAGGGGGGAATATGGCTACACCTTC.

The V gene is TRBV19, the J gene TRBJ2-7; 10 bases are a match to TRBD2. V was pared by 4 bases and J by 3 bases, with 6 bases of the junction left unmatched. The CDR3 is made up of 15 amino acids. Germline CDR1 LNHDA, CDR2 SQIVND (reference sequence). CDR3 loop: CASSTLGTSVYEQYF. CDR3 DNA sequence: TGTGCCAGTAGTACCCTTGGGACTAGCGTCTACGAGCAGTACTTC.

The chain carries TRBV29-1 and TRBJ2-5, with 8 bases matching TRBD1. Germline CDR1 is SQVTM and CDR2 is ANQGSEA. V dropped 4 bases and J dropped 5; count of bases not matched to a gene: 6. The CDR3 consists of 13 residues. CDR3 sequence: CSVGPGGRETQYF. Written as DNA, the CDR3 is TGCAGCGTTGGGCCAGGGGGCAGGGAGACCCAGTACTTC.

The chain has TRBV28 and TRBJ2-1; 9 bases align to TRBD1. This CDR3 comprises 15 residues. In germline, CDR1 is MDHEN, CDR2 SYDVKM. Trimming took 8 bases from V and 4 from J; bases not matched to a gene: 9. Written as DNA, the CDR3 is TGTGCCAGCGCCTACAGGGGGCTGAGGTACAATGAGCAGTTCTTC. It specifies CASAYRGLRYNEQFF. The full variable domain, in which reference TRBV28 and TRBJ2-1 provide the parts outside the CDR3, is DVKVTQSSRYLVKRTGEKVFLECVQDMDHENMFWYRQDPGLGLRLIYFSYDVKMKEKGDIPEGYSVSREKKERFSLILESASTNQTSMYLCASAYRGLRYNEQFFGPGTRLTVL.

The chain couples TRBV30 to TRBJ2-7, with 9 bases aligning to TRBD2. The CDR3 has 16 amino acids. The V gene's germline CDR1 is GTSNPN and CDR2 SVGIG (reference sequence). With V trimmed by 0 bases and J by 2 bases, 8 bases remained unmatched. The CDR3 loop reads CAWSVGTSPKTYEQYF. The CDR3 coding sequence is TGTGCCTGGAGTGTGGGGACTAGCCCGAAGACCTACGAGCAGTACTTC. The full variable domain, with the rest looked up from reference TRBV30 and TRBJ2-7, is SQTIHQWPATLVQPVGSPLSLECTVEGTSNPNLYWYRQAAGRGLQLLFYSVGIGQISSEVPQNLSASRPQDRQFILSSKKLLLSDSGFYLCAWSVGTSPKTYEQYFGPGTRLTVT.